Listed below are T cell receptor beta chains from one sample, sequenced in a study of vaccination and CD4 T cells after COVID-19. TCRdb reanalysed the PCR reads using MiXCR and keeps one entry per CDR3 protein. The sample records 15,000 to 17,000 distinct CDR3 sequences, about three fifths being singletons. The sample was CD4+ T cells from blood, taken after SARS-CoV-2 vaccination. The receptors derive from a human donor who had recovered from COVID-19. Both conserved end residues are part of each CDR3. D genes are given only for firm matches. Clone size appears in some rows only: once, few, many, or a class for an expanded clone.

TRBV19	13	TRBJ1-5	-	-	CASSRGSNQPQHF	TGTGCCAGTAGTCGGGGCAGCAATCAGCCCCAGCATTTT
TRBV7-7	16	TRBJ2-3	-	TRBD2	CASSLVGGRLPDTQYF	TGTGCCAGCAGCCTCGTTGGCGGGAGGTTGCCAGATACGCAGTATTTT
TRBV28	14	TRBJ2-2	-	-	CASISQRATGELFF	TGTGCCAGCATCTCCCAGCGAGCCACCGGGGAGCTGTTTTTT
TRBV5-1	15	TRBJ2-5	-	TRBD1	CASSPDRVGQETQYF	TGCGCCAGCAGCCCAGACAGGGTTGGGCAAGAGACCCAGTACTTC
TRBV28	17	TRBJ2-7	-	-	CASSLVTGQVFSYEQYF	TGTGCCAGCAGTTTAGTGACTGGGCAGGTCTTCTCCTACGAGCAGTACTTC
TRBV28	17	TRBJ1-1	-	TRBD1	CASSQWTGGLEGTEAFF	TGTGCCAGCAGTCAATGGACAGGGGGTCTGGAGGGCACTGAAGCTTTCTTT
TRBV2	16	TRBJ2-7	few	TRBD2	CASSRNLAGSSYEQYF	TGTGCCAGCAGTCGTAACCTAGCGGGATCCTCCTACGAGCAGTACTTC
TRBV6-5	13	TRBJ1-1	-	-	CASSSTPNTEAFF	TGTGCCAGCAGTTCGACCCCAAACACTGAAGCTTTCTTT
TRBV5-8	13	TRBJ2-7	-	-	CASSTGYTYEQYF	TGTGCCAGCAGCACAGGGTACACCTACGAGCAGTACTTC
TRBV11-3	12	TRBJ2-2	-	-	CASSLDTGELFF	TGTGCCAGCAGCTTGGACACCGGGGAGCTGTTTTTT
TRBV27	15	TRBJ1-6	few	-	CASRERGSYNSPLHF	TGTGCCAGCAGAGAACGGGGATCCTATAATTCACCCCTCCACTTT
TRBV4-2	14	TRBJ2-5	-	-	CASSQGSIQETQYF	TGTGCCAGCAGCCAAGGGTCCATTCAAGAGACCCAGTACTTC
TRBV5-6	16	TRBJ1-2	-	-	CASSQLKVGHPYGYTF	TGTGCCAGCAGTCAACTCAAGGTCGGACACCCGTATGGCTACACCTTC
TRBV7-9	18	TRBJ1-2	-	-	CASSLFRFQSGGPEGYTF	TGTGCCAGCAGCTTATTTCGGTTCCAGTCGGGGGGGCCGGAGGGCTACACCTTC
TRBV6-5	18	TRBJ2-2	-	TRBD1	CASSYLRRDRTNTGELFF	TGTGCCAGCAGTTACCTCCGCCGGGACAGGACGAACACCGGGGAGCTGTTTTTT
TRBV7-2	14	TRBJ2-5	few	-	CASSLSQAQETQYF	TGTGCCAGCAGCTTAAGCCAGGCCCAAGAGACCCAGTACTTC
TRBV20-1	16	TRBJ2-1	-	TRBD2	CSYGREQPFLYNEQFF	TGCAGTTATGGGCGGGAGCAACCTTTTCTCTACAATGAGCAGTTCTTC
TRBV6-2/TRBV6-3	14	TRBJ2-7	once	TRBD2	CASSSPSGGYEQYF	TGTGCCAGCAGTTCCCCCTCGGGGGGCTACGAGCAGTACTTC
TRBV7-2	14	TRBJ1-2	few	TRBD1	CASSFGQGDYGYTF	TGTGCCAGCAGCTTCGGACAGGGTGACTATGGCTACACCTTC
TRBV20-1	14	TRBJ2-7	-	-	CSAVYWDGSYEQYF	TGCAGTGCTGTATACTGGGACGGATCCTACGAGCAGTACTTC
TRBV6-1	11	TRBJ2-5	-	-	CASSETPTQYF	TGTGCCAGCAGTGAAACCCCCACCCAGTACTTC
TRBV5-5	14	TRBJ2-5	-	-	CASSLGQEIETQYF	TGTGCCAGCAGCTTGGGACAGGAGATAGAGACCCAGTACTTC
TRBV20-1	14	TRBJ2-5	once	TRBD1	CSARRGTGPETQYF	TGCAGTGCTAGAAGGGGGACAGGGCCAGAGACCCAGTACTTC